This TCR beta chain was profiled in a study of OX40 agonist ivuxolimab in advanced cancers. About the investigation overall: Ivuxolimab was a fully human IgG2 agonistic monoclonal antibody targeting the costimulatory receptor OX40 (CD134). Intravenous ivuxolimab was administered to patients every 2 weeks at six dose levels: 0.01, 0.1, 0.3, 1.5, 3 and 10 mg/kg. Of the roughly 50 dose-escalation patients, hepatocellular carcinoma was present in 19, melanoma in approximately 15, renal cell carcinoma in 9 and head and neck cancer in 9. In the dose-escalation cohort, roughly four fifths of patients were male, and the mean age was approximately 60 years, with a range of roughly 23 to 85. Patients were allowed to have had prior anti-PD-1, anti-PD-L1 or anti-CTLA-4 therapy, and approximately 40% of the dose-escalation patients had previously received checkpoint inhibitors. Partial responses occurred in three dose-escalation patients, of whom one had hepatocellular carcinoma and two had cutaneous melanoma. The purpose of peripheral TCRbeta sequencing was to test whether ivuxolimab changed TCR sequence diversity and led to clonal T-cell expansion. The paper describes the monotherapy dose-escalation part (N = 52 patients) of the phase I trial of ivuxolimab. What the research found in general, with its limitations: Clonal expansion of both CD4+ and CD8+ blood T cells was observed from baseline to week 6 at doses 0.1 to 3.0 mg/kg. Antigen specificity was not determined for the clonally expanded peripheral T cells. After ivuxolimab, expanded clones were on average more numerous among CD8+ T cells than among CD4+ T cells. Low levels of normalized T-cell clonal expansion were also seen in some nonresponding patients. In the 0.1-3.0 mg/kg groups, partial responders had among the lowest normalized peripheral clonal expansion, particularly in CD8+ T cells.

Its CDR3 holds 15 amino acids, cysteine through phenylalanine. Only CDR3 DNA remains: 45 bases, in frame from the first base. Looking up the germline V gene yields CDR1 MDHEN and CDR2 SYDVKM. Unmatched junction bases come to 7, with V trimmed by 4 bases and J by 7 bases. Genomic DNA was isolated from the sorted cells so that the TCRbeta CDR3 region could be sequenced. TCRbeta CDR3 regions were sequenced using the immunoSEQ Assay. This immuneACCESS table, as held by TCRdb, lists in-frame sequences with V and J called but not all clones. Of the missing ones, under half trace to an unresolved V gene in checked studies; the others have no known cause. Within this sample are 55,000 to 80,000 clones, with about 88% of them counted one time only. The ten most abundant clones make up 1.1% of the sample. Concerning this clone: The specificity of this receptor is unknown. One base away there is no much larger clone; base qualities are not given.

Patients with autoimmune disease history or receiving systemic immunosuppression were excluded from the trial. Peripheral blood for TCR sequencing was collected from all dose cohorts at baseline, on cycle 4 day 1, and on cycle 7 day 1. The samples were drawn from a first-in-human, open-label, multicenter phase I dose-escalation trial of ivuxolimab. The trial enrolled adults with locally advanced or metastatic head and neck squamous cell, hepatocellular, melanoma or renal cell carcinoma. Before TCR sequencing, CD4+ and CD8+ T cells were separately sorted from peripheral blood. The rearrangement joined TRBV28 to TRBJ2-2, with 9 bases aligning to TRBD1. This TCR came from an adult with an advanced solid tumor such as melanoma, head and neck, liver or kidney cancer. The specimen comprised CD4+ or CD8+ T cells sorted from blood, sampled in a trial of the OX40 agonist ivuxolimab. The nucleotide sequence reads TGTGCCAGCAGTTCCTCGGGACAGGGAAGCGGGGAGCTGTTTTTT. Translated, this is CASSSSGQGSGELFF.